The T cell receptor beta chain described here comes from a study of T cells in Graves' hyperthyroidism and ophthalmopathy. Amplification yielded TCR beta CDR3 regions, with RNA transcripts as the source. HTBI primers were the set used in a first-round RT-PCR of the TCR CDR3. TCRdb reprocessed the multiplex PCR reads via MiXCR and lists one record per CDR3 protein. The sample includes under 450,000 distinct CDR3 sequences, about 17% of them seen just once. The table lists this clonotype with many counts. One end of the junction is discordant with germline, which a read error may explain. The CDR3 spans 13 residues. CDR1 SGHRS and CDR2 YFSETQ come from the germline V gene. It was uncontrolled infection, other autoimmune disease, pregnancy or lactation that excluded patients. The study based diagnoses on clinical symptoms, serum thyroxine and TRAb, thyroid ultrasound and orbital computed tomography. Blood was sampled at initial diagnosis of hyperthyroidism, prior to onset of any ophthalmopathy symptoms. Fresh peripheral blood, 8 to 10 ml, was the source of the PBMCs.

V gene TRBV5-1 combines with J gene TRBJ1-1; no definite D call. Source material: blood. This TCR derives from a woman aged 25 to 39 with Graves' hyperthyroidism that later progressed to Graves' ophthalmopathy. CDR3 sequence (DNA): TGTGCCAGCAGTTTGGCGGTGAACACTGAAGCTTTCTTT. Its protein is CASSLAVNTEAFF.